The text below deals with one T cell receptor (beta chain). The antigen is unknown. This specimen comes from a study of beta chain features in type 1 diabetes. Study outcomes and limitations: Since sequencing was performed on cDNA, cells with high TCR expression could be over-represented. PCR might preferentially amplify shorter templates, equally in patients and controls.

Investigators reverse transcribed all isolated RNA, so they sequenced expressed TCRB transcripts. TCRdb keeps only in-frame clones here, not all; method: immunoSEQ multiplex PCR. The table has about 900,000 clones, roughly 15% seen once; the top ten hold around 0.02%. Germline V CDR1 and CDR2: SGHNT, YYREEE (reference sequence). The V gene end was trimmed by 4 bases and the J gene end by 7 bases; junction bases not matched to a gene: 16. CDR3 length equals 17 residues. Sequencing was done on a sample of naive CD4+ T cells from blood. The sequence was collected from a woman between 18 and 30 years old in good health. The chain couples TRBV5-4 to TRBJ2-2; 7 bases map to TRBD1. The CDR3 reads CASSHNRGSPLIGELFF. The CDR3 nucleotides are TGTGCCAGCAGCCATAACAGGGGATCCCCTTTAATCGGGGAGCTGTTTTTT.